The subject of this entry is one T cell receptor beta chain. Antigen unknown. Separate cDNA molecules each had unique molecular identifiers attached to them. Via MiXCR, TCRdb re-called the 5' RACE reads, giving one row per CDR3 protein. The sample includes more than 50,000 distinct CDR3 sequences, approximately 12% of them seen just once. Per germline, CDR1 SGHTA and CDR2 FQGTGA. The CDR3 covers 17 residues. Deletions cut 5 bases from V and 0 bases from J, with 16 bases between. This specimen comes from a study of early T cells in non-severe SARS-CoV-2 infection. Overall study results and limits: Matching against VDJdb likely underestimated virus-specific expansions, favoring anti-spike CD8.

The starting material was whole blood, obtained at baseline. The TCR sequence derives from an adult who was a healthcare worker with PCR-confirmed SARS-CoV-2 infection or an uninfected control (not recorded which). This chain connects TRBV7-3 to TRBJ2-2; D is ambiguous. The CDR3 coding sequence is TGTGCCAGCAGCCCATCCGGGTGGCGGACGAACACCGGGGAGCTGTTTTTT. Translating it yields CASSPSGWRTNTGELFF.